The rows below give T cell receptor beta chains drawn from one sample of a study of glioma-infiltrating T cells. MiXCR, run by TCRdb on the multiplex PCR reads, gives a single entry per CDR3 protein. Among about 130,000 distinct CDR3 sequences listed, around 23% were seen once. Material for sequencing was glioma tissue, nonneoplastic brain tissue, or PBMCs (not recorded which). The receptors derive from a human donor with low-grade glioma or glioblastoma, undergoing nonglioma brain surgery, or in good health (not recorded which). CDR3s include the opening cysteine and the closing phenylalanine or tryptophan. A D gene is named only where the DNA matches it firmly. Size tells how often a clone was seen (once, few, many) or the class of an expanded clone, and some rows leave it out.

CDR3: CASSALARQVNTEALF; DNA: TGTGCCAGCAGTGCACTTGCCCGACAGGTGAACACTGAAGCTCTCTTT; D: -; J: TRBJ1-1; V: TRBV6-2/TRBV6-3; size: -
CDR3: CASAFADAGYEQFF; DNA: TGTGCCAGCGCCTTTGCGGACGCCGGCTATGAGCAGTTCTTC; D: -; J: TRBJ2-1; V: TRBV7-3; size: once
CDR3: CASSLRGGGITGELFF; DNA: TGTGCCAGCAGTCTCCGGGGCGGGGGTATCACCGGGGAGCTGTTTTTT; D: TRBD2; J: TRBJ2-2; V: TRBV12-3/TRBV12-4; size: many
CDR3: CATSDPSLDEAFF; DNA: TGTGCCACCAGTGATCCCTCGTTGGATGAAGCTTTCTTT; D: -; J: TRBJ1-1; V: TRBV24-1; size: many
CDR3: CASSLKEDTDTQYF; DNA: TGTGCCAGCAGTTTAAAGGAAGACACAGATACGCAGTATTTT; D: -; J: TRBJ2-3; V: TRBV12-3/TRBV12-4; size: -
CDR3: CATRLGDPYNEQFF; DNA: TGTGCCACCCGGCTCGGCGACCCCTACAATGAGCAGTTCTTC; D: -; J: TRBJ2-1; V: TRBV12-3/TRBV12-4; size: -
CDR3: CASSVRVLNKQFF; DNA: TGTGCCAGCAGTGTTAGGGTTCTCAATAAGCAGTTCTTC; D: -; J: TRBJ2-1; V: TRBV6-1; size: -
CDR3: CASSIGLARTDTQYF; DNA: TGTGCCAGTAGTATCGGACTAGCGCGCACAGATACGCAGTATTTT; D: TRBD2; J: TRBJ2-3; V: TRBV19; size: -
CDR3: CASSKQGLRFYGYTF; DNA: TGTGCCAGCAGCAAGCAGGGACTTCGGTTCTATGGCTACACCTTC; D: -; J: TRBJ1-2; V: TRBV7-9; size: few
CDR3: CASSKDLMVNSPLHF; DNA: TGTGCCAGCAGTAAAGACCTAATGGTCAATTCACCCCTCCACTTT; D: -; J: TRBJ1-6; V: TRBV12-3/TRBV12-4; size: -
CDR3: CSASSPRTQQETQYF; DNA: TGCAGTGCTAGTAGCCCTAGGACTCAGCAAGAGACCCAGTACTTC; D: -; J: TRBJ2-5; V: TRBV20-1; size: few
CDR3: CASRLDGDTEAFF; DNA: TGTGCCAGCAGATTGGACGGGGACACTGAAGCTTTCTTT; D: -; J: TRBJ1-1; V: TRBV5-4; size: once
CDR3: CASREPNNEQFF; DNA: TGCGCCAGCAGGGAGCCAAACAATGAGCAGTTCTTC; D: -; J: TRBJ2-1; V: TRBV10-2; size: few
CDR3: CSASSSGPGRETQYF; DNA: TGCAGTGCTAGCTCTAGCGGGCCGGGCCGGGAGACCCAGTACTTC; D: TRBD2; J: TRBJ2-5; V: TRBV20-1; size: many
CDR3: CSATRDSSTDTQYF; DNA: TGCAGTGCAACCCGGGACAGTAGCACAGATACGCAGTATTTT; D: TRBD1; J: TRBJ2-3; V: TRBV20-1; size: few
CDR3: CASSLGGSSGNTIYF; DNA: TGTGCCAGCAGTTTAGGCGGAAGCTCTGGAAACACCATATATTTT; D: -; J: TRBJ1-3; V: TRBV28; size: many
CDR3: CASTEGWQMNTEAFF; DNA: TGTGCCAGCACCGAAGGTTGGCAAATGAACACTGAAGCTTTCTTT; D: -; J: TRBJ1-1; V: TRBV6-1; size: -
CDR3: CASSPTVMTEAFF; DNA: TGTGCCAGCAGCCCGACAGTAATGACTGAAGCTTTCTTT; D: -; J: TRBJ1-1; V: TRBV3-1; size: -
CDR3: CATRPGRDNYGYTF; DNA: TGTGCCACACGCCCGGGCCGGGATAACTATGGCTACACCTTC; D: -; J: TRBJ1-2; V: TRBV6-2/TRBV6-3; size: many
CDR3: CSASWGGNYGYTF; DNA: TGCAGTGCTAGTTGGGGGGGCAACTATGGCTACACCTTC; D: -; J: TRBJ1-2; V: TRBV20-1; size: many
CDR3: CASMTGLGSGYTF; DNA: TGTGCCAGCATGACAGGGTTGGGGTCTGGCTACACCTTC; D: TRBD1; J: TRBJ1-2; V: TRBV6-1; size: -
CDR3: CASTPLTGIQETQYF; DNA: TGCGCCAGCACCCCGTTAACGGGGATCCAAGAGACCCAGTACTTC; D: -; J: TRBJ2-5; V: TRBV5-1; size: -
CDR3: CASSLSPNRVTEAFF; DNA: TGTGCCAGCAGTTTATCGCCAAACAGGGTCACTGAAGCTTTCTTT; D: -; J: TRBJ1-1; V: TRBV27; size: many
CDR3: CSARWGTDTQYF; DNA: TGCAGCGCCCGGTGGGGGACAGATACGCAGTATTTT; D: -; J: TRBJ2-3; V: TRBV29-1; size: few
CDR3: CASVLGDYTDTQYF; DNA: TGTGCCAGCGTTCTCGGGGATTACACAGATACGCAGTATTTT; D: -; J: TRBJ2-3; V: TRBV7-2; size: many
CDR3: CASSPTQYF; DNA: TGTGCCAGCAGTCCTACGCAGTATTTT; D: -; J: TRBJ2-3; V: TRBV2; size: -
CDR3: CASSRSRNPNQPQHF; DNA: TGTGCCAGCAGCCGTTCCAGGAATCCCAATCAGCCCCAGCATTTT; D: -; J: TRBJ1-5; V: TRBV3-1; size: few
CDR3: CASRNTEAFF; DNA: TGTGCCAGTAGGAACACTGAAGCTTTCTTT; D: -; J: TRBJ1-1; V: TRBV19; size: -